This entry is about one TCR beta chain. Read data end 3 residues before the CDR3 end; the end is taken from the germline J gene. This entry comes from a study of T cells in women clearing cervical HPV infection. The germline gives CDR1 SGHNT, CDR2 YYREEE (reference sequence). This CDR3 comprises 16 residues. V was pared by 4 bases and J by 0 bases, with 6 bases of the junction left unmatched. Repertoires were generated with immunoSEQ multiplex PCR, while TCRdb's copy carries only in-frame clones and drops some. This sample's table reports approximately 33,000 clones. The clonotype originates from a woman between 18 and 70 years old with a cervical HPV16 infection that either progressed to CIN3+ or cleared (not recorded which). Sequenced input: blood buffy coat. The chain employs TRBV5-4 and TRBJ2-3; 9 nucleotides align to TRBD2. The sequenced CDR3 bases are TGTGCCAGCAGCATAGTAGCGGGAGCCAGCACAGATACG. This encodes CASSIVAGASTDT. The entire CDR3 sequence reads CASSIVAGASTDTQYF.